This passage covers 5 T cell receptor beta chains from one sample sequenced in a study of read filtering for tumor transcriptome and immune sequencing. This library used about 360 ng RNA and molecular barcoded adaptors spanning alpha/delta and beta/gamma chains. TCRdb reprocessed the reads via MiXCR and lists one record per CDR3 protein. Among 100,000 to 150,000 distinct CDR3 sequences listed, 13% were seen once. Sequenced: a population of CD138-negative cells sorted from bone marrow. The receptors come from a donor aged 40 or older with multiple myeloma.

This clonotype has a count of ten or more. V is TRBV29-1 and J is TRBJ1-1; tentative D call: TRBD1 (5 bases). This CDR3 is 14 amino acids long. The ends were cut back, 6 bases at V and 4 bases at J, with 18 bases in the middle. Looked up from germline, CDR1 is SQVTM and CDR2 is ANQGSEA. CDR3 bases: TGCAGCGTGCTAACTCTCGGGGCTGGCACTGAAGCTTTCTTT. It encodes CSVLTLGAGTEAFF.

As to this clonotype: A read error is possible here, since a much larger clone lies one base away. The chain joins TRBV9 to TRBJ1-2, with 9 bases matching TRBD1. The CDR3 is 17 residues long. V was clipped by 3 bases and J by 7 bases; unmatched bases: 16. The germline gives CDR1 SGDLS, CDR2 YYNGEE. CDR3 sequence: CASSALGQGETGSGYTF. In nucleotides, the CDR3 is TGTGCCAGCAGCGCCCTGGGACAGGGTGAAACTGGCTCTGGCTACACCTTC. Using reference TRBV9 and TRBJ1-2 for the parts outside the CDR3, the full variable domain is DSGVTQTPKHLITATGQRVTLRCSPRSGDLSVYWYQQSLDQGLQFLIQYYNGEERAKGNILERFSAQQFPDLHSELNLSSLELGDSALYFCASSALGQGETGSGYTFGSGTRLTVV.

This clonotype was observed a handful of times. This is likely a read error, given that the CDR3 carries no conserved phenylalanine or tryptophan at its end. The J gene is TRBJ2-5, the V gene TRBV2; 8 nucleotides agree with TRBD1. Germline CDR1 and CDR2: SNHLY and FYNNEI. Trimming at V came to 8 bases and at J to 4 bases, leaving 6 bases not matched to a gene. CDR3 length: 13 residues. The CDR3: CASRPQGVETQYL. Written as DNA, the CDR3 is TGTGCCAGCCGGCCACAGGGGGTAGAGACCCAGTACCTC.

This clonotype was detected ten times or more. The chain has TRBV7-9 and TRBJ2-1; D unresolved. V gave up 5 bases and J gave up 3 bases, with 20 bases separating them. Germline CDR1 is SEHNR and CDR2 is FQNEAQ (reference sequence). The CDR3 extends over 17 amino acids. CDR3 sequence reads: CASSTNLLGNFYNEQFF. CDR3 sequence (DNA): TGTGCCAGCAGCACCAACTTACTGGGAAATTTCTACAATGAGCAGTTCTTC.

Many counts were recorded for this clonotype. The J gene is TRBJ2-1, the V gene TRBV29-1, with 8 bases matching TRBD2. Germline lookup yields CDR1 SQVTM and CDR2 ANQGSEA. V shed 3 bases and J 9 bases; nucleotides not matched to a gene: 19. The CDR3 extends over 17 amino acids. The CDR3 region has the DNA TGCAGCGTTGAGGACCCCTTCGGGGGGGGGAGGTCCGCTGAGCAGTTCTTC. Translated, it gives CSVEDPFGGGRSAEQFF.